The clone carrying this T cell receptor (beta chain) came up a few times. These data are taken from a study of shared clonotypes between healthy human individuals. This CDR3 has 13 residues. Germline V gene lookup returns CDR1 MGHRA and CDR2 YSYEKL. The ends were cut back, 2 bases at V and 2 bases at J, with 4 bases in the middle. The study separated CD4+ cells into CD45RA+ naive and CD45RA-negative memory subsets. At deep level, the assay was performed. Each subset's genomic DNA was split evenly across several immunoSEQ plates. TCRdb keeps only in-frame clones here, not all; method: immunoSEQ multiplex PCR. Among around 990,000 clones, around 77% were seen once, and the ten largest hold approximately 0.9%.

The chain has TRBV4-1 and TRBJ1-3; D not resolved. This clonotype originated in a man aged 18 to 29 in good health. Some clones in this sample may be carry-over from other donors' samples. Input material: memory CD4+ T cells from PBMCs. Regarding subset: CD45RA-negative fraction. The CDR3 coding sequence is TGCGCCAGCAGCCAATTAACTGGAAACACCATATATTTT. Translated, it gives CASSQLTGNTIYF.